This T cell receptor beta chain was found in a study of a mutant IDH1 vaccine in newly diagnosed glioma. Across the study: Eight vaccinations went to patients in weeks 1, 3, 5, 7, 11, 15, 19, 23. Vaccination was launched 4-6 weeks after radiotherapy alone, or with temozolomide cycles. Treatment recipients were approximately 62% male and around 38% female, and their mean age was approximately 43 years. Before enrollment, the patients had been treated with radiotherapy alone, temozolomide alone, or both together. Most of them had received both.

Regarding time point: week 23, last vaccination. Each dose of the vaccine consisted of 300 ug of mutant IDH1 20-mer peptide, with topical imiquimod. About this clone itself: Its antigen is not known.

Profiled with immunoSEQ multiplex PCR; TCRdb holds only in-frame clones, not every one. Of 35,000 to 40,000 clones listed, about four fifths are singletons. V was trimmed by 0 bases and J by 7 bases, leaving 6 bases between them. This CDR3 is built from 11 residues. The germline CDR1 and CDR2 sequences are DFQATT and SNEGSKA (reference sequence). The genes are TRBV20-1 and TRBJ1-1; D perhaps matches TRBD1 (5 bases). This material consisted of PBMCs, taken from a glioma patient whose treatment included an IDH1 peptide vaccine. This sequence was found in a man aged 40-49 years with glioma. CDR3 sequence reads: CSARDRVEAFF. CDR3 coding DNA: TGCAGTGCTAGAGACAGGGTTGAAGCTTTCTTT.